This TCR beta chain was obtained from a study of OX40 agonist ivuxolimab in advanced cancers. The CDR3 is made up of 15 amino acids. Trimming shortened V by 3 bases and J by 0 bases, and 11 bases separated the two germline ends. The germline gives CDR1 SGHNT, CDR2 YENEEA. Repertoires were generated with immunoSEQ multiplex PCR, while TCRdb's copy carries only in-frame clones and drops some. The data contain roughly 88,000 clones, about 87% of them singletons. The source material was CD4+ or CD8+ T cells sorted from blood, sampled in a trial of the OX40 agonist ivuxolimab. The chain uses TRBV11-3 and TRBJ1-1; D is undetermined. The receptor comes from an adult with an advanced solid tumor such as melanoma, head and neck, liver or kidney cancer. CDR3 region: CASSFKEPMNTEAFF. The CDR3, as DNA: TGTGCCAGCAGCTTTAAGGAGCCCATGAACACTGAAGCTTTCTTT.